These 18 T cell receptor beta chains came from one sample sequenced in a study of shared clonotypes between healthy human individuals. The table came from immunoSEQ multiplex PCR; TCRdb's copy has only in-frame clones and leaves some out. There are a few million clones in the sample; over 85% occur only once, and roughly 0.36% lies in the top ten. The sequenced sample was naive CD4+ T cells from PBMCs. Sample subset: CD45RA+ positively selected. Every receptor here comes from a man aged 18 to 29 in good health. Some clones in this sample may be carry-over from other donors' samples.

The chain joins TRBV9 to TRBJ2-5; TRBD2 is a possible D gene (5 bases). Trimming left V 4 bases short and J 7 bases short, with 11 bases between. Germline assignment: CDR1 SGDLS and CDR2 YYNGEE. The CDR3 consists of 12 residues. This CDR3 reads CASSPPEGTQYF. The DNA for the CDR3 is TGTGCCAGCAGCCCACCAGAGGGGACCCAGTACTTC. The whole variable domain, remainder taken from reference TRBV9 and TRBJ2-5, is DSGVTQTPKHLITATGQRVTLRCSPRSGDLSVYWYQQSLDQGLQFLIQYYNGEERAKGNILERFSAQQFPDLHSELNLSSLELGDSALYFCASSPPEGTQYFGPGTRLLVL.

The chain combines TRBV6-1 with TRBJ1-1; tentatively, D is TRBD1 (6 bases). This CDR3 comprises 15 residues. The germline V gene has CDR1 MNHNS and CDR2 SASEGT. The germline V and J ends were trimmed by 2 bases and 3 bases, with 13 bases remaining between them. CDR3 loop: CASSERAGGHTEAFF. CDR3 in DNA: TGTGCCAGCAGTGAACGCGCGGGGGGGCACACTGAAGCTTTCTTT.

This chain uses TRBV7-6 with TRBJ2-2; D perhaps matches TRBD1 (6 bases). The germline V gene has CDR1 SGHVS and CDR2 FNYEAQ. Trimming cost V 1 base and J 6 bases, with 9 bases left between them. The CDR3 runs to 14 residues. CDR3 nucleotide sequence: TGTGCCAGCAGCTTAGGGGACAATCCCGGGGAGCTGTTTTTT. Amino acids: CASSLGDNPGELFF.

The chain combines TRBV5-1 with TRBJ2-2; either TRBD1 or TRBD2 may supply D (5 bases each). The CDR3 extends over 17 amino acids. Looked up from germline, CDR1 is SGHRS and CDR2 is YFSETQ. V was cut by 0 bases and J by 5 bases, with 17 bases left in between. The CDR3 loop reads CASSLALQGRGTGELFF. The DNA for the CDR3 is TGCGCCAGCAGCTTGGCCCTTCAGGGTCGGGGAACCGGGGAGCTGTTTTTT.

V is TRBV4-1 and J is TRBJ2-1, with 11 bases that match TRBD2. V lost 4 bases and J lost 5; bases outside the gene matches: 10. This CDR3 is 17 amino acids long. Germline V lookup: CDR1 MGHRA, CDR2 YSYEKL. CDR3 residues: CASSRSGGLAADNEQFF. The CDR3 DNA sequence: TGCGCCAGCAGCCGATCCGGGGGACTAGCGGCAGACAATGAGCAGTTCTTC.

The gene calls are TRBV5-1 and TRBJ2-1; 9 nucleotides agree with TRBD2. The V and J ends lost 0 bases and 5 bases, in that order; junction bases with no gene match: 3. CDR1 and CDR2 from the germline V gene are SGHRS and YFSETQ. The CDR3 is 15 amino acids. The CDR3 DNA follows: TGCGCCAGCAGCTTGGGTGCGGGAGGGGACAATGAGCAGTTCTTC. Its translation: CASSLGAGGDNEQFF.

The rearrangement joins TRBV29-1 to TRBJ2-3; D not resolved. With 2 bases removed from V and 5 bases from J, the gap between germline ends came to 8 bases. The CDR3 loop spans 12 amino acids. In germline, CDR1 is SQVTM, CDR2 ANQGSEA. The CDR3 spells CSVEHRLDTQYF. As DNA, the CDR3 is TGCAGCGTTGAACACCGATTAGATACGCAGTATTTT.

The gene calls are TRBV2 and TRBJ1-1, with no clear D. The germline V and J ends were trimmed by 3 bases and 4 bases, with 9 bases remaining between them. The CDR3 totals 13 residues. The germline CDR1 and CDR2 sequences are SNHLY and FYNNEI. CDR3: CASSERSITEAFF. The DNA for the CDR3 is TGTGCCAGCAGTGAGAGGAGCATCACTGAAGCTTTCTTT.

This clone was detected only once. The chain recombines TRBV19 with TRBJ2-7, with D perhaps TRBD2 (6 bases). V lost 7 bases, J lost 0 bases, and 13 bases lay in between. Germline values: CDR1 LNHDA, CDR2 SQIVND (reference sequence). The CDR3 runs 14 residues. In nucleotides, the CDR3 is TGTGCCAGTACCGCCGGGGGTAGCTCCTACGAGCAGTACTTC. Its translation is CASTAGGSSYEQYF.

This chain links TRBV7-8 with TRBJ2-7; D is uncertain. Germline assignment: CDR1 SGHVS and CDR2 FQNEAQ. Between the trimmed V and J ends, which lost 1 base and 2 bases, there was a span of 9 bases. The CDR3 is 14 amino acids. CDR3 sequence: CASSLDGRAYEQYF. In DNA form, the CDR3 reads TGTGCCAGCAGCTTAGATGGGCGTGCCTACGAGCAGTACTTC.

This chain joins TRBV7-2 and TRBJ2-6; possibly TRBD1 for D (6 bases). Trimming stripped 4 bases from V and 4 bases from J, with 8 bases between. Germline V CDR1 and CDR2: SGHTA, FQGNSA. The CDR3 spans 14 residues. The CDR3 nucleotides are TGTGCCAGCAGCTACAGGGAAGGGGCCAACGTCCTGACTTTC. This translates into CASSYREGANVLTF.

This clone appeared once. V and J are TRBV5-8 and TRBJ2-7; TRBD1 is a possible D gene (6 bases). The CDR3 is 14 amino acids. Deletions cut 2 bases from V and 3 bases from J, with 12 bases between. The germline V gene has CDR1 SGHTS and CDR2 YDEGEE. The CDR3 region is CASSFTGWGYEQYF. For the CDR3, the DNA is TGTGCCAGCAGCTTTACAGGGTGGGGCTACGAGCAGTACTTC.

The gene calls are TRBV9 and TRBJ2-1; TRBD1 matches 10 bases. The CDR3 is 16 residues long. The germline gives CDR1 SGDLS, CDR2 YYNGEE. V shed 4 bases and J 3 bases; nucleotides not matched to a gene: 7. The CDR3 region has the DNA TGTGCCAGCAGCCCAATATGGACAGGGGGCTACAATGAGCAGTTCTTC. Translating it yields CASSPIWTGGYNEQFF. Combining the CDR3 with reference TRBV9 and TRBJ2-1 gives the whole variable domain DSGVTQTPKHLITATGQRVTLRCSPRSGDLSVYWYQQSLDQGLQFLIQYYNGEERAKGNILERFSAQQFPDLHSELNLSSLELGDSALYFCASSPIWTGGYNEQFFGPGTRLTVL.

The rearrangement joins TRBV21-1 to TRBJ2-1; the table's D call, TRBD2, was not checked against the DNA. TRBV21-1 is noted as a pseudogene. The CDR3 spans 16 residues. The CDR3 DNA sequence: TGTGCCAGCAACCGGACTAGCGGGAGTAATGGCAATGAGCAGTTCTTC. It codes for CASNRTSGSNGNEQFF.

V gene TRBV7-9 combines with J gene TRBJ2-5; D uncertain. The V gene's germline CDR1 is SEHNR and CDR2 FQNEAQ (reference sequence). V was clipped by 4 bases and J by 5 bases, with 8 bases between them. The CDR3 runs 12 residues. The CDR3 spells CASSSPLETQYF. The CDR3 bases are TGTGCCAGCAGCTCCCCCCTGGAGACCCAGTACTTC.

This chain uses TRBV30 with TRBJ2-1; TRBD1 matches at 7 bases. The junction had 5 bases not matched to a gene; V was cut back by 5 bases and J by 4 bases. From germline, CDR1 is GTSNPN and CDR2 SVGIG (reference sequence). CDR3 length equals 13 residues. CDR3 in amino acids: CAWEPGQYNEQFF. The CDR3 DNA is TGTGCCTGGGAACCGGGACAGTACAATGAGCAGTTCTTC.

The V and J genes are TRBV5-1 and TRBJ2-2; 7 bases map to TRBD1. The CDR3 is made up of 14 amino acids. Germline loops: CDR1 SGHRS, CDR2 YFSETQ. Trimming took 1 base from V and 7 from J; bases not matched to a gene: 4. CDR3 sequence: CASSLKGGSGELFF. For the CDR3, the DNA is TGCGCCAGCAGCTTGAAAGGGGGCAGCGGGGAGCTGTTTTTT.

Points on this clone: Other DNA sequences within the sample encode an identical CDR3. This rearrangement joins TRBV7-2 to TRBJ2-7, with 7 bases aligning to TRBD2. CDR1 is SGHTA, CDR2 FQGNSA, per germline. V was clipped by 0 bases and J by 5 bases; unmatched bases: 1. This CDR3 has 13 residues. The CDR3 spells CASSLARGNEQYF. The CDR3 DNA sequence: TGTGCCAGCAGCTTAGCGCGGGGGAACGAGCAGTACTTC.